This TCR beta chain came from a study of long-term antiretroviral therapy in people with HIV. At the survey level, the v3.0 immunoSEQ assay was run. Assay used: immunoSEQ multiplex PCR; TCRdb lists only in-frame clones, some missing. There are approximately 20,000 clones in the sample; around nine tenths occur only once, and approximately 6% lies in the top ten. This CDR3 is built from 18 residues. V dropped 5 bases and J dropped 3; count of bases not matched to a gene: 15. CDR1 and CDR2 (germline): WNHNN, SYGVQD (reference sequence). Every donor had one or more pre-ART and two or more post-ART PBMC samples.

The receptor was derived from a man in his fifties or sixties with HIV. Here the sequenced sample was unsorted PBMCs, taken 0.6 years after starting antiretroviral therapy. The gene calls are TRBV10-1 and TRBJ2-7; TRBD2 matches 11 bases. CDR3 residues: CASSPRTSGFSPHYEQYF. The CDR3 nucleotides read TGCGCCAGCAGTCCTCGGACTAGCGGGTTCTCCCCCCACTACGAGCAGTACTTC.